A single sample is the source of the 20 T cell receptor beta chains below, sequenced in a study of brain T cells in children with intractable seizures. Time point meaning: blood from clinic visit 5 months post-surgery; TSC patient then seizure free. TCRdb's table, derived via immunoSEQ multiplex PCR, lists solely in-frame clones and lacks some. The data hold about 340,000 clones, with over 90% observed a single time. Material: peripheral blood, obtained around 5 months after surgery. The receptor source for this set is a boy less than two years old with tuberous sclerosis and intractable seizures.

This chain uses TRBV14 with TRBJ2-7, with a tentative D call TRBD2 (5 bases). This CDR3 has 14 residues. Germline V CDR1 and CDR2: SGHDN, FVKESK. Trimming cost V 4 bases and J 7 bases, with 17 bases left between them. Written as DNA, the CDR3 is TGTGCCAGCAGCCTAGGGAGCAGGTCTGGGGAGCAGTACTTC. Translation gives CASSLGSRSGEQYF.

The V gene is TRBV10-3, the J gene TRBJ2-7; 7 nucleotides align to TRBD2. The germline gives CDR1 ENHRY, CDR2 SYGVKD. The J segment lost 3 bases and the V segment lost 2 bases, leaving 1 base of the junction unmatched. The CDR3 length is 13 residues. DNA of the CDR3: TGTGCCATCAGTGAGGGCGGGGGCTACGAGCAGTACTTC. Residues: CAISEGGGYEQYF.

The gene calls are TRBV19 and TRBJ1-5; D call uncertain. Germline values: CDR1 LNHDA, CDR2 SQIVND (reference sequence). V was clipped by 0 bases and J by 6 bases, with 6 bases between them. The CDR3 is 13 amino acids. The DNA of the CDR3 is TGTGCCAGTAGTATAGATCCCGGTCAGCCCCAGCATTTT. This codes for CASSIDPGQPQHF. The variable domain in full, with the rest retrieved from reference TRBV19 and TRBJ1-5, is DGGITQSPKYLFRKEGQNVTLSCEQNLNHDAMYWYRQDPGQGLRLIYYSQIVNDFQKGDIAEGYSVSREKKESFPLTVTSAQKNPTAFYLCASSIDPGQPQHFGDGTRLSIL.

With respect to this clone: In the same sample, other DNA sequences code for this CDR3. Here the CDR3 DNA reads TGTGCCTGGAGCGCCGGCGGGTATGGCTACACCTTC. Its translation is CAWSAGGYGYTF. The V call is TRBV30, the J call TRBJ1-2; no clear D gene. The CDR3 has 12 amino acids. V was clipped by 3 bases and J by 5 bases, with 10 bases between them. The germline V gene encodes CDR1 GTSNPN and CDR2 SVGIG (reference sequence).

On this clone itself: This may come from a read error, since a much larger clone is one base off. The same CDR3 also results from other DNA sequences found in this sample. V and J are TRBV18 and TRBJ2-7, with a weak D call TRBD2 (5 bases). The V and J ends lost 1 base and 4 bases respectively, with 5 bases between them. Germline CDR1 reads KGHSH; CDR2 reads LQKENI. The CDR3 is 12 amino acids. This chain's CDR3 is CASSPRGYEQYF. The CDR3 nucleotides are TGTGCCAGCTCACCACGAGGGTACGAGCAGTACTTC. Full variable domain (outside the CDR3, taken from reference TRBV18 and TRBJ2-7): NAGVMQNPRHLVRRRGQEARLRCSPMKGHSHVYWYRQLPEEGLKFMVYLQKENIIDESGMPKERFSAEFPKEGPSILRIQQVVRGDSAAYFCASSPRGYEQYFGPGTRLTVT.

The V gene is TRBV20-1, the J gene TRBJ2-5; 11 bases match TRBD2. The CDR3 extends over 14 amino acids. V dropped 3 bases and J dropped 5; count of bases not matched to a gene: 5. Germline values: CDR1 DFQATT, CDR2 SNEGSKA (reference sequence). CDR3 sequence (DNA): TGCAGTGCTAGTAAGGCTAGCGGGGGGGAGACCCAGTACTTC. Translation: CSASKASGGETQYF.

This sequence joins TRBV11-2 and TRBJ2-5; 7 bases agree with TRBD1. The V segment lost 8 bases and the J segment 4 bases; nucleotides outside the gene matches: 7. This CDR3 is 13 amino acids long. In germline, CDR1 is SGHAT, CDR2 FQNNGV. In nucleotides, the CDR3 is TGTGCCAGCCATAGGGGGCTCGGAGAGACCCAGTACTTC. Translating gives CASHRGLGETQYF.

V usage is TRBV27 and J usage is TRBJ1-4, with a tentative D call TRBD1 (6 bases). Germline CDR1 is MNHEY and CDR2 is SMNVEV (reference sequence). This CDR3 has 15 residues. V lost 8 bases, J lost 0 bases, and 13 bases lay in between. CDR3 amino acids: CASGQTPATNEKLFF. In nucleotides, the CDR3 is TGTGCCAGCGGACAGACTCCAGCAACTAATGAAAAACTGTTTTTT.

This clone came up once. The CDR3 reads CASSPMGQSLSGNTIYF. The CDR3, as DNA: TGTGCCAGCTCACCAATGGGACAGAGCCTCTCTGGAAACACCATATATTTT. This chain uses TRBV18 with TRBJ1-3; 7 nucleotides line up with TRBD1. The length of the CDR3 is 17 residues. Losses at the gene ends were 2 bases for V and 0 bases for J; bases not matched to a gene: 7. CDR1 and CDR2 (germline): KGHSH, LQKENI.

The chain combines TRBV10-3 with TRBJ1-5, with D possibly TRBD1 on 6 matching bases. The CDR3 extends over 14 amino acids. Germline V gives CDR1 ENHRY, CDR2 SYGVKD. Trimming stripped 4 bases from V and 7 bases from J, with 14 bases between. CDR3 protein: CAISGAGEKQPQHF. The CDR3 DNA is TGTGCCATCAGTGGGGCAGGGGAGAAGCAGCCCCAGCATTTT.

J is TRBJ2-5 and V is TRBV5-4; TRBD2 matches 7 bases. Losses at the gene ends were 4 bases for V and 5 bases for J; bases not matched to a gene: 11. Germline V lookup: CDR1 SGHNT, CDR2 YYREEE (reference sequence). This CDR3 has 15 residues. CDR3 sequence reads: CASSRTTSPTETQYF. The CDR3 bases are TGTGCCAGCAGCCGAACGACTAGCCCCACGGAGACCCAGTACTTC.

Notes on this clone: Other nucleotide sequences from this sample produce the same CDR3. The chain is built from TRBV14 and TRBJ1-6; possibly TRBD1 for D (6 bases). Trimming took 3 bases from V and 0 from J, leaving 24 bases between them. The germline V gene has CDR1 SGHDN and CDR2 FVKESK. The CDR3 extends over 21 amino acids. CDR3: CASSQAPWRGAKPSYNSPLHF. The CDR3 coding sequence is TGTGCCAGCAGCCAGGCCCCCTGGCGGGGGGCTAAGCCCTCCTATAATTCACCCCTCCACTTT.

The chain employs TRBV2 and TRBJ1-5; D is ambiguous. The CDR3 length is 15 residues. V was clipped by 1 base and J by 2 bases, with 9 bases between them. Germline V CDR1 and CDR2: SNHLY, FYNNEI. The CDR3 loop reads CASSEEAGRNQPQHF. CDR3 DNA: TGTGCCAGCAGTGAAGAGGCAGGCCGCAATCAGCCCCAGCATTTT.

The V gene is TRBV6-1, the J gene TRBJ1-2; D not resolved. V was pared by 3 bases and J by 5 bases, with 10 bases between. The CDR3 contains 13 residues. CDR1 and CDR2 from the germline V gene are MNHNS and SASEGT. For the CDR3, the DNA is TGTGCCAGCAGTGAGGAGGGCCCTTATGGCTACACCTTC. Its protein product is CASSEEGPYGYTF.

The chain is built from TRBV19 and TRBJ2-7; TRBD2 might be the D (7 bases). CDR1 and CDR2 from the germline V gene are LNHDA and SQIVND (reference sequence). Trimming took off 1 base at V and 0 bases at J, with 10 bases between the two ends. This CDR3 has 15 amino acids. CDR3 sequence (DNA): TGTGCCAGTAGTATAGCAGGGGACTACTCCTACGAGCAGTACTTC. Amino acid sequence: CASSIAGDYSYEQYF. The full variable domain, in which reference TRBV19 and TRBJ2-7 provide the parts outside the CDR3, is DGGITQSPKYLFRKEGQNVTLSCEQNLNHDAMYWYRQDPGQGLRLIYYSQIVNDFQKGDIAEGYSVSREKKESFPLTVTSAQKNPTAFYLCASSIAGDYSYEQYFGPGTRLTVT.

The CDR3 nucleotides are TGTGCCAGCAGCCCCCAAATCGGGGACACCTCCGTCCGGGACGAGCAGTACTTC. Encoded protein: CASSPQIGDTSVRDEQYF. The chain links TRBV5-4 to TRBJ2-7; tentative D call: TRBD1 (6 bases). Trimming shortened V by 4 bases and J by 5 bases, and 28 bases separated the two germline ends. The CDR3 spans 18 residues. Germline V gene data show CDR1 as SGHNT and CDR2 as YYREEE (reference sequence). Combining the CDR3 with reference TRBV5-4 and TRBJ2-7 gives the whole variable domain ETGVTQSPTHLIKTRGQQVTLRCSSQSGHNTVSWYQQALGQGPQFIFQYYREEENGRGNFPPRFSGLQFPNYSSELNVNALELDDSALYLCASSPQIGDTSVRDEQYFGPGTRLTVT.

V gene TRBV4-1 combines with J gene TRBJ1-2; D gene unclear. The CDR3 totals 13 residues. V was clipped by 3 bases and J by 4 bases, with 9 bases between them. CDR1 and CDR2 (germline): MGHRA, YSYEKL. CDR3 residues: CASSQQRSYGYTF. The CDR3 coding sequence is TGCGCCAGCAGCCAGCAGAGATCCTATGGCTACACCTTC.

This chain links TRBV6-5 with TRBJ2-5; possibly TRBD2 for D (5 bases). The CDR3 is 13 residues long. The ends were cut back, 2 bases at V and 1 base at J, with 5 bases in the middle. CDR1 is MNHEY, CDR2 SVGAGI, per germline. CDR3 sequence reads: CASSYAGQETQYF. CDR3 nucleotide sequence: TGTGCCAGCAGTTACGCGGGCCAAGAGACCCAGTACTTC.

The chain links TRBV6-5 to TRBJ2-1; 7 nucleotides match TRBD1. The CDR3 loop spans 15 amino acids. Unmatched junction bases numbered 12, after V lost 7 bases and J lost 6 bases. Germline V gene lookup returns CDR1 MNHEY and CDR2 SVGAGI. CDR3: CASTPTGKVRNEQFF. The CDR3, as DNA: TGTGCCAGCACGCCGACAGGGAAGGTCCGCAATGAGCAGTTCTTC.

V usage is TRBV6-5 and J usage is TRBJ2-1, with 8 bases aligning to TRBD2. Germline CDR1 and CDR2: MNHEY and SVGAGI. Trimming took 6 bases from V and 0 from J; bases not matched to a gene: 4. The CDR3 has 15 residues. The CDR3 nucleotides are TGTGCCAGCAGCGACGCGGGGGGCTCCTACAATGAGCAGTTCTTC. Its translation is CASSDAGGSYNEQFF.